This T cell receptor beta chain was captured in a study of blood T cell dynamics during melanoma immunotherapy. Study-wide context: Metastatic melanoma patients received first-line pembrolizumab or nivolumab plus ipilimumab.

Trimming removed 6 bases at V and 1 base at J, with 13 bases between. Germline values: CDR1 LNHDA, CDR2 SQIVND (reference sequence). The CDR3 consists of 15 residues. This sample's time point: pre-treatment baseline. No patient had earlier systemic cancer treatment, concurrent immunosuppressants, or another active cancer. For sorted CD8+ subsets, all extracted DNA was loaded. Repertoires were generated with immunoSEQ multiplex PCR, while TCRdb's copy carries only in-frame clones and drops some. Among 3,600 or so clones listed, roughly 97% were seen once. This TCR was sampled from a human donor with melanoma. Source: effector memory CD8+ T cells from blood, taken from a patient treated with checkpoint blockade. The rearrangement joins TRBV19 to TRBJ1-5; D gene unclear. The CDR3 protein is CASRRVPQSNQPQHF. DNA of the CDR3: TGTGCCAGTAGAAGGGTGCCGCAGAGCAATCAGCCCCAGCATTTT.